This T cell receptor (beta chain) was sequenced for a study of CD8 T cells in ankylosing spondylitis (dated by TCRdb to 2015 to 2018). Broadly, across the study: The study set out to find disease-linked TCR variants by profiling T cell receptor beta repertoires in ankylosing spondylitis patients and healthy donors. The full study cohort comprised around 25 ankylosing spondylitis patients and around 100 healthy donors. Peripheral blood was sampled, and synovial fluid was additionally collected from ankylosing spondylitis patients. The research as a whole found: The disease-linked clones were reported as significantly enriched in matched synovial fluid samples from ankylosing spondylitis patients. The disease-linked clones had a CD8+ phenotype and were found at relatively low frequencies in peripheral blood. Some TCR beta motif variants had previously been reported in synovial fluid and blood of reactive arthritis patients, which suggested common disease-initiation mechanisms. A TCR beta motif of 7 or 8 highly homologous amino acid variants appeared characteristic of blood from ankylosing spondylitis patients.

Trimming removed 4 bases from V and 7 bases from J, leaving 12 bases between the germline ends. According to the germline V gene, CDR1 reads SGHRS and CDR2 reads YFSETQ. From its cysteine to its phenylalanine, the CDR3 spans 13 amino acids. Just the 39-base CDR3 DNA is kept, in frame starting at base 1. Sequenced on an Illumina HiSeq 2500. Quantitative 5'-RACE with molecular barcodes was used to prepare TCR beta libraries. The paper's processing steps were these. A new computational method, built on a probabilistic model of VDJ rearrangement, was used to identify disease-linked TCR variants. Clones were called with MiXCR by TCRdb after fastp trimmed the public reads at Q25, and only in-frame beta chains were retained. Rows with one shared CDR3 protein collapse into an entry with the most common genes and DNA. The V and J calls were determined by TCRdb, not by the authors. The sample table records about 44,000 distinct CDR3 sequences; 11% of these occur just once. Around 1.5% of the sample goes to the ten largest clones.

This clonotype was seen at least ten times. There is no known antigen for this receptor. No much larger clone exists at a distance of one base, and base qualities are not known. This TCR was sampled from a male donor with ankylosing spondylitis or in good health (not recorded which). Material for sequencing was blood, either unsorted or a sorted T cell fraction (not recorded which). The chain is assembled from TRBV5-1 and TRBJ1-5, and the D gene may be TRBD1, 5 bases matching. The CDR3 is CASSPGGEQPQHF. The DNA is as follows: TGCGCCAGCAGCCCTGGGGGGGAACAGCCCCAGCATTTT.